This T cell receptor (beta chain) was documented in a study of shared clonotypes between healthy human individuals (dated by TCRdb to 2019 to 2021). Regarding the complete study: A few men and two women, aged 18 to 49 years, made up the cohort. For each donor, three plates each were used for CD4 naive and CD4 memory, two plates were used for CD8 naive, and one plate was used for CD8 memory. To estimate repertoire size and how much clonotype sharing occurs between individuals, the study deeply sequenced the blood TCR repertoires of five healthy adults. Libraries were prepared and TCR repertoires were sequenced by different laboratories using diverse techniques, in order to increase sequencing depth and limit assay-specific biases. Leukapheresis yielded between about 0.8 and 8.9 billion PBMCs per donor. Here is what the overall study found, with its caveats: Rarefaction of sorted-subset datasets indicated incomplete sequencing despite the large sequencing depth. Sampling was restricted to blood, and TCR repertoires in tissues likely differ from the TCR repertoires found in blood. Across a handful of donors, about 4.5% of naive CD4, roughly 3.4% of naive CD8, about 2% of memory CD4, and about 0.4% of memory CD8 clonotypes were shared. Naive subsets generally had larger estimated clonotype richness than memory subsets. Clonotypes shared by all four sorted-subset donors showed higher generation probabilities than non-shared clonotypes. Pairwise subsampling indicated that sequencing depth was expected to affect the degree of clonotype sharing among donors. Because the study included a small number of donors, the genetic and exposure-history diversity represented was limited.

Using the deep immunoSEQ assay, TCR CDR3 regions were amplified from genomic DNA by multiplex PCR. Extracted genomic DNA from each cell subset was distributed evenly across all wells of several immunoSEQ 96-well plates, and each plate was treated as a replicate. For sorted subsets, approximately 0.2 ug of genomic DNA, equivalent to 30,000 or so T cell genomes, went into each replicate PCR. Purified libraries were quantified with a Qubit 3.0 fluorometer, sized on a Bioanalyzer 2100, and re-quantified with the KAPA Library Quantification kit. A separate single-read 150-cycle Illumina NextSeq 550 flow cell was used to sequence each immunoSEQ 96-well plate. Concerning the study's data processing: The immunoSEQ output contained only junctional sequences without quality scores, so filtering could not match that applied to full-length reads. Sequences were annotated with PyIR, a Python wrapper for IgBLAST v1.9, using IMGT germline references to assign V/J genes and CDR3. Any read was removed if the V/J assignment was weak (E-value above 1e-6), the CDR3 was missing, or the read contained stop codons, out-of-frame junctions, or ambiguous translated residues. A V3J clonotype was defined by an identical inferred V gene, J gene, and CDR3 amino acid sequence. Percentage overlap between repertoires was computed as shared unique clonotypes divided by the size of the smaller repertoire. Three approaches were used to assess repertoire richness: RTK rarefaction, the Chao1 estimator, and Recon v2.1 estimates of unobserved clonotypes. Generation probabilities were computed with OLGA for all TCRbeta clonotypes obtained by the gDNA method from four donors. The source is immuneACCESS, and TCRdb retained only in-frame sequences with V and J called. Part of the clones is not carried over; for the studies checked, unresolved V genes explain less than half of this, and the remainder is unexplained. Clone size and the V and J calls come from that table; the DNA yielded D and trimming. The sample table contains over a million clones; only one count was recorded for approximately 80% of them. 0.52% of the sample goes to the ten largest clones.

Notes on this clone: It lacks a known antigen. Within one base of it there is no much larger clone, and no base qualities were kept.

Healthy HIV-negative adults with no recently reported acute infections or vaccinations were included as donors. Every donor was a Caucasian adult living in Nashville, Tennessee, USA. CD4+ T cells were enriched through magnetic negative selection, after which naive cells were positively selected on CD45RA and the remaining negative fraction served as the memory subset. After blood collection by leukapheresis, PBMCs were isolated using Ficoll-Histopaque density gradient centrifugation and then cryopreserved in the vapor phase of liquid nitrogen. Analytical flow cytometry was used to check the purity and quantity of each magnetically sorted T cell population. Genomic DNA was isolated from every sorted fraction and measured by UV absorbance on a Nanodrop 2000c. CDR1 and CDR2 were assigned from the germline V gene as MDHEN and SYDVKM. The junction carries 13 bases between V and J, which are trimmed by 3 bases and 8 bases respectively. The CDR3 covers 13 residues, taking in both the cysteine and the phenylalanine. The entry retains the CDR3 DNA only, 39 bases that are in frame from base 1.

In this chain, TRBV28 is recombined with TRBJ1-2; there is no confident call for the D gene. The material sequenced was memory CD4+ T cells from PBMCs. Taken with the paper, the label for cell subset or site translates to: CD45RA-negative fraction. The sequence came from a man between 18 and 35 years old in good health. Some clones in this sample may be carry-over from other donors' samples. The encoded CDR3 is CASSFGLKSGYTF. The bases are TGTGCCAGCAGTTTCGGCTTGAAATCGGGCTACACCTTC.